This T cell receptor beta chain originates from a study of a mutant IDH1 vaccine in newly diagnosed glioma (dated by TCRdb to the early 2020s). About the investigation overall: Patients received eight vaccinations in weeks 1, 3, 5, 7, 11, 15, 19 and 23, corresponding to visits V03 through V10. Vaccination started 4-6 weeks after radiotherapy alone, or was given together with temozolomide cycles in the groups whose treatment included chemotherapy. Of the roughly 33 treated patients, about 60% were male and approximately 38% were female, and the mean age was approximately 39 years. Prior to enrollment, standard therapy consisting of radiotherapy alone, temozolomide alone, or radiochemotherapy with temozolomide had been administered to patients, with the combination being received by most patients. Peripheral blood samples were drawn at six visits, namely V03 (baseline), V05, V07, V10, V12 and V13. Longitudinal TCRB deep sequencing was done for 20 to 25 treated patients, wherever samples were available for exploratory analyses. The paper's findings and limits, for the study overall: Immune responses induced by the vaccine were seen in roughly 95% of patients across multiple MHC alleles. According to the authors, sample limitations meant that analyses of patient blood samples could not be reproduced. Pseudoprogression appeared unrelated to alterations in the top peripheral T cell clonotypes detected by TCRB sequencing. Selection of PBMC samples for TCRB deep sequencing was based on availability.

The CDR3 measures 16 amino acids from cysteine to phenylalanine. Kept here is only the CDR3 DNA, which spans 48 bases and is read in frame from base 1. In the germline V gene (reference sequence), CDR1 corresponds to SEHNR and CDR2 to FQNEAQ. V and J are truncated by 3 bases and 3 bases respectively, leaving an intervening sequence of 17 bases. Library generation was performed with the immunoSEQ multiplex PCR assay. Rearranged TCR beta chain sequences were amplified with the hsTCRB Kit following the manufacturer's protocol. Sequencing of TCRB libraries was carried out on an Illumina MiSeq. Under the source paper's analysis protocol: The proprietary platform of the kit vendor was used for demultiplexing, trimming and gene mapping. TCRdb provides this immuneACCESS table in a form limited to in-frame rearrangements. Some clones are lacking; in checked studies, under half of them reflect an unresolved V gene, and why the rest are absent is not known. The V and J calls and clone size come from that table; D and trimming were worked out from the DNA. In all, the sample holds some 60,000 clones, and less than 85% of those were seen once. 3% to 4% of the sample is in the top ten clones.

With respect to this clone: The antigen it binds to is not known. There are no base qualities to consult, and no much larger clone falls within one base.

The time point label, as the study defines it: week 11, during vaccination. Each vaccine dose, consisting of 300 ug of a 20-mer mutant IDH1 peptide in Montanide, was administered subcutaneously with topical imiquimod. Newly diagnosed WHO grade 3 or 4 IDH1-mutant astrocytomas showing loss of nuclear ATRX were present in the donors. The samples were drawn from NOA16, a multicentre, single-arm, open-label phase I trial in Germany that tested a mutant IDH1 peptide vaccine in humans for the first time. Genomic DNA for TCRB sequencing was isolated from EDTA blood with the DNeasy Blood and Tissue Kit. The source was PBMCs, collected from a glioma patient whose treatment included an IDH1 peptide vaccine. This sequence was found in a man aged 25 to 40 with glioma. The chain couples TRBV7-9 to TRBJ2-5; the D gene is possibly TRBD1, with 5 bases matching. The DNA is TGTGCCAGCAGCTTCGGATGGGGCTACCCGAAAGAGACCCAGTACTTC. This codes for CASSFGWGYPKETQYF.